The entry below describes one TCR beta chain. V gave up 0 bases and J gave up 6 bases, with 9 bases separating them. CDR3 length equals 13 residues. Germline assignment: CDR1 MNHEY and CDR2 SVGAGI. Every donor, a Caucasian adult, lived in Nashville, Tennessee. Both subsets, CD45RA+ naive and CD45RA-negative memory, were split from the CD4+ cells. This specimen comes from a study of shared clonotypes between healthy human individuals. The test was conducted at deep level. Per the study methods: Filtering differed for immunoSEQ, which gave only junction sequences without quality scores. Some clones are missing from TCRdb's copy, which holds only in-frame ones; the method was immunoSEQ multiplex PCR. The V and J calls and clone size were taken over from that table, and D and trimming were inferred from the DNA. Seen here are approximately 350,000 clones, over 65% observed once, and the top ten hold 10%.

The J gene is TRBJ2-7, the V gene TRBV6-5; perhaps D is TRBD1 or TRBD2 (5 bases each). This TCR was sampled from a man aged 25-45 years in good health. The sequencing sample was made of memory CD4+ T cells sorted from blood. Subset denoted: CD45RA-negative fraction. CDR3 coding DNA: TGTGCCAGCAGTTACTCGGTCGGGACCGAGCAGTACTTC. Encoded protein: CASSYSVGTEQYF.